The 13 T cell receptor beta chains reported below all come from one sample, sequenced in a study of blood T cell repertoires in COVID-19. Assay: immunoSEQ multiplex PCR; the TCRdb copy retains only in-frame clones and omits some. The profile shows about 110,000 clones, around 81% of them singletons. Sample: peripheral blood. These receptors were collected from a woman in her 70s with acute or convalescent COVID-19.

CDR3 in amino acids: CASSELLAGQETQYF. CDR3 nucleotide sequence: TGTGCCAGCAGTGAGCTCCTAGCCGGACAAGAGACCCAGTACTTC. The chain is built from TRBV2 and TRBJ2-5; possible D gene TRBD2, 5 bases. Trimming shortened V by 3 bases and J by 2 bases, and 13 bases separated the two germline ends. Germline CDR1 and CDR2: SNHLY and FYNNEI. This CDR3 region has 15 residues.

The chain couples TRBV14 to TRBJ1-6; TRBD1 aligns across 7 bases. The trim removed 0 bases at V and 9 bases at J, leaving 5 bases unmatched. CDR1 and CDR2 from the germline V gene are SGHDN and FVKESK. The CDR3 sequence is 15 residues long. CDR3 sequence (DNA): TGTGCCAGCAGCCAAGAGAGCAGGGGGACTTCACCCCTCCACTTT. It yields the protein CASSQESRGTSPLHF.

The chain combines TRBV7-8 with TRBJ1-1, with no clear D. CDR1 and CDR2 from the germline V gene are SGHVS and FQNEAQ. CDR3 length: 15 amino acids. Trimming removed 3 bases from V and 5 bases from J, with 16 bases in between. As DNA, the CDR3 is TGTGCCAGCAGCTTCCGTCGCGGCCGAGGGACTGAAGCTTTCTTT. As protein: CASSFRRGRGTEAFF.

The rearrangement uses TRBV5-3 and TRBJ1-4, with D perhaps TRBD1 (5 bases). TRBV5-3 is filed as an ORF, its function uncertain. V gave up 4 bases and J gave up 8 bases, with 18 bases separating them. This CDR3 contains 15 residues. The CDR3 DNA reads TGTGCCAGAAGCGAACGGGAGGGGCCTGAGGAAAAACTGTTTTTT. Its translation: CARSEREGPEEKLFF.

The count of this clone is one. The chain carries TRBV5-6 and TRBJ2-5, with 11 nucleotides matching TRBD2. This CDR3 is 17 amino acids long. V shed 4 bases and J 5 bases; nucleotides not matched to a gene: 13. Germline V CDR1 and CDR2: SGHDT, YYEEEE. DNA for the CDR3: TGTGCCAGCAGCCCACTAGCGGGGGCGCCGGGTGAGGAGACCCAGTACTTC. Protein sequence: CASSPLAGAPGEETQYF.

This chain's CDR3 is CASSDWPGGGLSETQYF. The CDR3, as DNA: TGTGCCAGCAGCGATTGGCCCGGCGGGGGGCTGTCAGAGACCCAGTACTTC. The genes are TRBV7-2 and TRBJ2-5; 8 bases agree with TRBD2. V was clipped by 5 bases and J by 4 bases; unmatched bases: 15. This CDR3 region has 17 residues. CDR1 is SGHTA and CDR2 is FQGNSA in the germline V gene.

This chain connects TRBV11-2 to TRBJ1-1; a possible D gene is TRBD1 (5 bases). Per the germline V gene, CDR1 is SGHAT and CDR2 is FQNNGV. This CDR3 has 11 residues. Deletions cut 5 bases from V and 11 bases from J, with 12 bases between. The CDR3 reads CASSDGGRAFF. The CDR3 DNA is TGTGCCAGCAGCGACGGGGGAAGGGCTTTCTTT.

CDR3 DNA: TGTGCCAGTAGTATTTCGGGCTGGGGGCGTGACTATGGCTACACCTTC. The encoded protein is CASSISGWGRDYGYTF. The chain joins TRBV19 to TRBJ1-2; D possibly corresponds to TRBD1 (6 bases). Germline assignment: CDR1 LNHDA and CDR2 SQIVND (reference sequence). V was trimmed by 3 bases and J by 3 bases, leaving 17 bases between them. There are 16 residues in the CDR3.

J is TRBJ2-2 and V is TRBV7-7; a weak D match, TRBD1 (5 bases). The CDR3 totals 15 residues. V was clipped by 6 bases and J by 2 bases, with 13 bases between them. Germline V gene lookup returns CDR1 SSHAT and CDR2 FNYEAQ (reference sequence). The CDR3 is CASSLNQGNTGELFF. The DNA of the CDR3 is TGTGCCAGCAGTCTTAATCAGGGAAACACCGGGGAGCTGTTTTTT. Variable domain in full (rest from reference TRBV7-7 and TRBJ2-2): GAGVSQSPRYKVTKRGQDVTLRCDPISSHATLYWYQQALGQGPEFLTYFNYEAQPDKSGLPSDRFSAERPEGSISTLTIQRTEQRDSAMYRCASSLNQGNTGELFFGEGSRLTVL.

The rearrangement joins TRBV13 to TRBJ2-4, with D perhaps TRBD2 (5 bases). This CDR3 contains 15 residues. The ends were cut back, 4 bases at V and 7 bases at J, with 17 bases in the middle. Germline V gene lookup returns CDR1 PRHDT and CDR2 FYEKMQ (reference sequence). The CDR3 DNA sequence: TGTGCCAGCAGCTCTACAGCCGGGGATAGGAACATTCAGTACTTC. Translation: CASSSTAGDRNIQYF.

This sequence joins TRBV7-9 and TRBJ1-4, with a possible D match to TRBD1 (5 bases). In germline, CDR1 is SEHNR, CDR2 FQNEAQ (reference sequence). This CDR3 is 15 amino acids long. Trimming shortened V by 5 bases and J by 8 bases, and 18 bases separated the two germline ends. The CDR3 sequence: CASSLGDRLSEKLFF. The CDR3 bases are TGTGCCAGCAGCCTCGGAGACAGACTTAGCGAAAAACTGTTTTTT. Full variable domain (rest looked up from reference TRBV7-9 and TRBJ1-4): DTGVSQNPRHKITKRGQNVTFRCDPISEHNRLYWYRQTLGQGPEFLTYFQNEAQLEKSRLLSDRFSAERPKGSFSTLEIQRTEQGDSAMYLCASSLGDRLSEKLFFGSGTQLSVL.

This clone was detected only once. The chain uses TRBV15 and TRBJ1-2; no firm D call. Looked up from germline, CDR1 is LNHNV and CDR2 is YYDKDF (reference sequence). V shed 1 base and J shed 5 bases, with 11 bases lying between them. The CDR3 has 14 amino acids. Here the CDR3 reads CATSRGHTKYGYTF. Here the CDR3 DNA reads TGTGCCACCAGCAGAGGGCACACGAAGTATGGCTACACCTTC.

The V and J genes are TRBV28 and TRBJ2-1, with D perhaps TRBD1 (5 bases). Germline lookup yields CDR1 MDHEN and CDR2 SYDVKM. Trimming removed 3 bases from V and 1 base from J, with 7 bases in between. The CDR3 contains 14 residues. The CDR3 loop is CASSFRVSYNEQFF. The DNA of the CDR3 is TGTGCCAGCAGTTTCAGGGTGTCCTACAATGAGCAGTTCTTC.